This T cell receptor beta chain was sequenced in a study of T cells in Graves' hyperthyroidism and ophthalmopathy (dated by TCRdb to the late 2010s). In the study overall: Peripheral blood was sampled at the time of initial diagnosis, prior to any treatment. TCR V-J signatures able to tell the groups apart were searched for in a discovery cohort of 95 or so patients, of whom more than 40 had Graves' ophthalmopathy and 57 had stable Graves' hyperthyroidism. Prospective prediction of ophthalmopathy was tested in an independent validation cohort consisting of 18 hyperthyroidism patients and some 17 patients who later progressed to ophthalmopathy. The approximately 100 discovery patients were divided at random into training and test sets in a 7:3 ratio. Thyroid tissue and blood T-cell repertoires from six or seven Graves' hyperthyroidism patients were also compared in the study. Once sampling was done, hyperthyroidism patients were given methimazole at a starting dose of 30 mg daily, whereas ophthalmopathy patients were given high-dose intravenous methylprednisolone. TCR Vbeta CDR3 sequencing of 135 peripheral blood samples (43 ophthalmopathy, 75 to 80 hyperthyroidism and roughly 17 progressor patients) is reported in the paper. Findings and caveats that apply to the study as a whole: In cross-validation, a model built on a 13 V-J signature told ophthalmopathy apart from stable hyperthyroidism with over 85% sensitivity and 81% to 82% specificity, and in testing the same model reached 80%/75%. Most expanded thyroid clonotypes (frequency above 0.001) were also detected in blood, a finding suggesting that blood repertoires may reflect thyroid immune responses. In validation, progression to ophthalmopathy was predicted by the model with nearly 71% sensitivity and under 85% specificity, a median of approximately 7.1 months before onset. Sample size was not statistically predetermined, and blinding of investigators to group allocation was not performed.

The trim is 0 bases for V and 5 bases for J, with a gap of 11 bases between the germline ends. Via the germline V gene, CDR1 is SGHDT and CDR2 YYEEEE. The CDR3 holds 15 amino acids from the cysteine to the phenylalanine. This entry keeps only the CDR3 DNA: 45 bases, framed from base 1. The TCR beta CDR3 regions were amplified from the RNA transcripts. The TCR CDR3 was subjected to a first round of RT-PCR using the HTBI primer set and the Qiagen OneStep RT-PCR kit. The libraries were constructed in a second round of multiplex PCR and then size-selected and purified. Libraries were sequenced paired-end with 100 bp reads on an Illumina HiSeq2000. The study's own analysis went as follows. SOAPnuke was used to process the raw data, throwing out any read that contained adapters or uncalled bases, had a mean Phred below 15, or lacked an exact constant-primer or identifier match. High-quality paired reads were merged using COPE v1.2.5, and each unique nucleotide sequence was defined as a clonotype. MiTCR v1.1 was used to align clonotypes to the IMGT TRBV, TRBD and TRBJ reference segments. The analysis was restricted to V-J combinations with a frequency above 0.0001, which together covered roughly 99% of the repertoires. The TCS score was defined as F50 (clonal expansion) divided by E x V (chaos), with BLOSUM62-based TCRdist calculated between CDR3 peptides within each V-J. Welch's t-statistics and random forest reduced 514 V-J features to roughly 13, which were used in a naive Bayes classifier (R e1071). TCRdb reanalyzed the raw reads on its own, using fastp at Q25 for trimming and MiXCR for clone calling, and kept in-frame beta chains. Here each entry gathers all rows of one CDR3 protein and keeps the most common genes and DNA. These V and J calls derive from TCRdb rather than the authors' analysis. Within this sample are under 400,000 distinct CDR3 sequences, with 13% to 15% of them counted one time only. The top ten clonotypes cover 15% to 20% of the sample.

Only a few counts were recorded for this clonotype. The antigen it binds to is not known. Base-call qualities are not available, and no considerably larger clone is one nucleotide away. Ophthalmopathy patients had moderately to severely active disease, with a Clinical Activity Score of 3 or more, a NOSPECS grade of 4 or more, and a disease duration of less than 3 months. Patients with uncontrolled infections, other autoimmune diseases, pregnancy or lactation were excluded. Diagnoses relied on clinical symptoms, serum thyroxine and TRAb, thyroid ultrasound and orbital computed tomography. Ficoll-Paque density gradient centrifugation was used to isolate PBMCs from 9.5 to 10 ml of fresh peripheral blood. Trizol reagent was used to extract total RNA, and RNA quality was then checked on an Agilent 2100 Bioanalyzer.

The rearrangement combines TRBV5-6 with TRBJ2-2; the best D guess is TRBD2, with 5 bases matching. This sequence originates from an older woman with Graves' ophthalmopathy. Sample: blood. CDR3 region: CASSLVGVSTGELFF. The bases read TGTGCCAGCAGCTTGGTCGGGGTTAGTACCGGGGAGCTGTTTTTT.